This is a list of T cell receptor beta chains from one sample in a study of cytomegalovirus exposure and HLA in healthy donors. Clones were read by immunoSEQ multiplex PCR, and TCRdb kept only the in-frame ones, dropping some. The table has 150,000 to 200,000 clones, roughly 79% seen once. Sequenced: PBMCs. Receptor source: a woman aged 45-59 years in good health and CMV-seropositive. CDR3s include the opening cysteine and the closing phenylalanine or tryptophan. Fields, in order: CDR3 DNA, CDR3 protein, clone size, J gene, V gene, D gene. A D gene is named only where the DNA matches it firmly. Clone size is stated in some rows and not others, as once, few, many or a class when expanded.

TGTGCCTGGAGTGGGGGGCCCACTGAAGCTTTCTTT	CAWSGGPTEAFF	-	TRBJ1-1	TRBV30	-
TGTGCCAGCAGCTTATCAGGGTATCAGCCCCAGCATTTT	CASSLSGYQPQHF	-	TRBJ1-5	TRBV7-9	-
TGTGCCAGCAGTCCTCTAACTGCGAGCTCCTATAATTCACCCCTCCACTTT	CASSPLTASSYNSPLHF	few	TRBJ1-6	TRBV28	-
TGTGCCAGCAGCTTCGGACAGGCTAGTTCACCCCTCCACTTT	CASSFGQASSPLHF	-	TRBJ1-6	TRBV7-2	TRBD1
TGTGCCAGTAGTTCCTCTCCAGGGGGCGGACAAGAGACCCAGTACTTC	CASSSSPGGGQETQYF	once	TRBJ2-5	TRBV19	TRBD1
TGTGCCAGCAGCGTAGGGGACAGGACCGAGCAGTACTTC	CASSVGDRTEQYF	-	TRBJ2-7	TRBV9	TRBD1
TGTGCCCGCCACCAGGCAAGGGAGTACAATGAGCAGTTCTTC	CARHQAREYNEQFF	few	TRBJ2-1	TRBV7-9	-
TGCGCCAGCAGCCAAGAATTCAGGGGAGGGTACGAGCAGTACTTC	CASSQEFRGGYEQYF	few	TRBJ2-7	TRBV4-1	-
TGTGCCAGCAGCTTAATAGCGGGGGCCCGCACAGATACGCAGTATTTT	CASSLIAGARTDTQYF	-	TRBJ2-3	TRBV7-9	TRBD2
TGTGCCAGCAGTTACTCGGGGAGGGGTGGCTATGGCTACACCTTC	CASSYSGRGGYGYTF	few	TRBJ1-2	TRBV6-6	-
TGTGCCAGTAGTAGAAGGGACACCCAAGAGACCCAGTACTTC	CASSRRDTQETQYF	few	TRBJ2-5	TRBV19	-
TGTGCCAGCAGTAAGGACAGGTTTGACTATGGCTACACCTTC	CASSKDRFDYGYTF	few	TRBJ1-2	TRBV6-5	TRBD1
TGCGCCAGCAACATCAACACCGCCGGGGAGCAGTTCTTC	CASNINTAGEQFF	many	TRBJ2-1	TRBV5-1	-
TGTGCCAGCAGCCTGGGACAGGGCGACACTGAAGCTTTCTTT	CASSLGQGDTEAFF	-	TRBJ1-1	TRBV6-6	TRBD1
TGTGCCAGCAGTGCCCGGGGCTACACCTTC	CASSARGYTF	-	TRBJ1-2	TRBV2	-
TGTGCCATCAAGGCAGGGCAGGGGTTAGATGAGCAGTTCTTC	CAIKAGQGLDEQFF	-	TRBJ2-1	TRBV10-3	-
TGTGCCAGAATATGCGGGGGGACTAGCGGGAGTTCGGAGTCCGAGCAGTACTTC	CARICGGTSGSSESEQYF	-	TRBJ2-7	TRBV7-5	-
TGTGCCAGCAGTGACCGGTTCGTGAACACTGAAGCTTTCTTT	CASSDRFVNTEAFF	-	TRBJ1-1	TRBV2	-
TGCGCCAGCAGTCAGACCCCTAGGGCGGGAGGTCGATTGCCCTACAATGAGCAGTTCTTC	CASSQTPRAGGRLPYNEQFF	-	TRBJ2-1	TRBV23-1	TRBD2
TGTGCCAGCAGTTCCTTCCAGGGGACATACGAGCAGTACTTC	CASSSFQGTYEQYF	once	TRBJ2-7	TRBV28	-
TGTGCCAGCAGCTTAATAGGGGGAACCTCCTACGAGCAGTACTTC	CASSLIGGTSYEQYF	-	TRBJ2-7	TRBV7-2	-
TGTGCCAGCAGCTTAGGGTTGATTGGGGCGATGAGAAAGGTGAACACTGAAGCTTTCTTT	CASSLGLIGAMRKVNTEAFF	-	TRBJ1-1	TRBV13	-
TGTGCCAGCCTCCTTGGACTCGACACAGATACGCAGTATTTT	CASLLGLDTDTQYF	-	TRBJ2-3	TRBV2	-
TGTGCCATCAGTGAGGTTGCGACGGGGGTACAGCCCCAGCATTTT	CAISEVATGVQPQHF	-	TRBJ1-5	TRBV10-3	-
TGCGCCAGCAGCCAAGGCGAGAATCAGCCCCAGCATTTT	CASSQGENQPQHF	-	TRBJ1-5	TRBV4-1	-
TGTGCCAGCAGTTTACAGGACTATGGCTACACCTTC	CASSLQDYGYTF	-	TRBJ1-2	TRBV28	-
TGTGCCTGGAGTGTACAAACCCGAAACACCATATATTTT	CAWSVQTRNTIYF	-	TRBJ1-3	TRBV30	-
TGTGCCAGCAGTTTAGGGCAGACAGAGCAGTTCTTC	CASSLGQTEQFF	-	TRBJ2-1	TRBV27	-
TGTGCCAGCAGACCTACTAGCGGGGTCCCGGAGCAGTTCTTC	CASRPTSGVPEQFF	once	TRBJ2-1	TRBV6-6	TRBD2
TGTGCCAGCAGAGACAGCCTCGAAGAGACCCAGTACTTC	CASRDSLEETQYF	-	TRBJ2-5	TRBV28	-
TGTGCCAGCAGTCAACTGGACAGGTCCGTCGAGGGCTACACCTTC	CASSQLDRSVEGYTF	-	TRBJ1-2	TRBV2	TRBD1